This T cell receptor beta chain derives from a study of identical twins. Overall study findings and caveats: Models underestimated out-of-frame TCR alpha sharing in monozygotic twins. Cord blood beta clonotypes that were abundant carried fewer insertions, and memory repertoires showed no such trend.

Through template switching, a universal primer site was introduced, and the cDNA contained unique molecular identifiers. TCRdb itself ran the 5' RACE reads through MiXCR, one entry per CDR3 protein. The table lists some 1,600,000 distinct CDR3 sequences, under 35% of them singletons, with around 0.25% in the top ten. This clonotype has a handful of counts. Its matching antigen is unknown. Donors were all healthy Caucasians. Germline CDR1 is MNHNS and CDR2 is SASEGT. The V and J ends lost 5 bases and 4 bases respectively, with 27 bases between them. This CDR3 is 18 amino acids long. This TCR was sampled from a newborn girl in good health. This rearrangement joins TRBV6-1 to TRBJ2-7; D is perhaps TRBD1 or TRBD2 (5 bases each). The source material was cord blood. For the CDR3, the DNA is TGTGCCAGCAGTCCACGACAGTCCCAGAGTGGTTCGGGGTACGAGCAGTACTTC. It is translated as CASSPRQSQSGSGYEQYF.